The next 28 T cell receptor beta chains were all read from a single sample in a study of molecular identifiers for immune sequencing clone quantification (dated by TCRdb to between 2017 and 2018). Library generation was performed with PCR. The sequencing machine was an Illumina HiSeq 4000. The raw public reads went through TCRdb reprocessing: fastp at Q25, MiXCR clone calling, in-frame beta chains kept. For every CDR3 protein sequence, its rows merge into one entry that carries the most common genes and DNA. Present in this sample are some 100,000 distinct CDR3 sequences, about 20% of which were seen just once. Around 0.8% of the sample is in the top ten clones. The sequenced material came from naive CD8+ T cells from blood, with Jurkat cell RNA spiked in. The cell subset or site label on this specimen signifies: FACS-sorted CD8+CD4-CCR7+CD45RA+ naive T cells. Every receptor here comes from a human donor in good health. Some libraries in this study had Jurkat cell RNA spiked in.

The table lists this clonotype with a few counts. This may stem from a read error, because a much larger clone lies one nucleotide away. The chain employs TRBV5-1 and TRBJ2-3, with D perhaps TRBD2 (5 bases). This CDR3 is 15 amino acids long. V shed 3 bases and J shed 0 bases, with 11 bases lying between them. CDR1 and CDR2 from the germline V gene are SGHRS and YFSETQ. The CDR3 nucleotides are TGCGCCAGCAGCTCTGGACTTACGAGCACAGATACGCAGTATTTT. It yields the protein CASSSGLTSTDTQYF.

The sample holds a few counts of this clonotype. The chain combines TRBV6-5 with TRBJ2-1, with D maybe TRBD1 (6 bases). V was cut by 4 bases and J by 5 bases, with 9 bases left in between. Germline CDR1 MNHEY, CDR2 SVGAGI. This CDR3 has 13 amino acids. CDR3 DNA sequence: TGTGCCAGCAGTTTAACAGGGAACAATGAGCAGTTCTTC. It specifies CASSLTGNNEQFF.

This clonotype was seen repeatedly, ten times or more. The rearrangement joins TRBV5-1 to TRBJ2-7; D remains unclear. V was trimmed by 0 bases and J by 0 bases, leaving 7 bases between them. CDR3 size: 14 residues. In germline, CDR1 is SGHRS, CDR2 YFSETQ. As DNA, the CDR3 is TGCGCCAGCAGCTTGGCCGTCAGCTCCTACGAGCAGTACTTC. Its translation is CASSLAVSSYEQYF.

With regard to this clonotype: Possible read error: a much larger clone is one base away. J is TRBJ1-1 and V is TRBV4-3, with D possibly TRBD1 on 6 matching bases. CDR1 and CDR2 (germline): LGHNA, YSLEER. The CDR3 covers 12 residues. Trimming stripped 7 bases from V and 3 bases from J, with 9 bases between. CDR3 region: CASNAGDTEAFF. CDR3 coding DNA: TGCGCCAGCAACGCAGGGGACACTGAAGCTTTCTTT.

In its sample, this clonotype was seen many times. The chain links TRBV4-2 to TRBJ2-2, with 10 bases identical to TRBD2. The germline CDR1 and CDR2 sequences are LGHNA and YNFKEQ. The CDR3 extends over 19 amino acids. The V segment lost 2 bases and the J segment 0 bases; nucleotides outside the gene matches: 9. CDR3 nucleotides: TGTGCCAGCAGCCAACCCCGGACTAGCGGCGGATCGAACACCGGGGAGCTGTTTTTT. It translates to CASSQPRTSGGSNTGELFF.

This clonotype has just one count. The genes are TRBV11-3 and TRBJ2-2; 11 bases are a match to TRBD1. Germline V gene lookup returns CDR1 SGHNT and CDR2 YENEEA. J lost 4 bases, V lost 6 bases, and 7 bases had no gene match. The CDR3 has 16 amino acids. CDR3 DNA: TGTGCCAGCAGTCGCGGGGGACAGGGGGGCACCGGGGAGCTGTTTTTT. This codes for CASSRGGQGGTGELFF.

A note on this clonotype: A much bigger clone sits one base away, suggesting this may be a read error. The chain combines TRBV6-2 or TRBV6-3 with TRBJ2-3; no clear D gene. Germline values: CDR1 MNHEY, CDR2 SVGEGT. V lost 4 bases, J lost 1 base, and 3 bases lay in between. The CDR3 is 12 residues long. DNA for the CDR3: TGTGCCAGCAGTTCCCGCACAGATACGCAGTATTTT. Protein: CASSSRTDTQYF.

This clonotype was observed many times. V usage is TRBV7-2 and J usage is TRBJ2-2; no clear D gene. The CDR3 consists of 12 residues. Trimming shortened V by 3 bases and J by 4 bases, and 3 bases separated the two germline ends. CDR1 is SGHTA and CDR2 is FQGNSA in the germline V gene. The CDR3 protein is CASSFITGELFF. The DNA for the CDR3 is TGTGCCAGCAGCTTTATCACCGGGGAGCTGTTTTTT.

This clonotype has ten or more counts. The chain recombines TRBV28 with TRBJ1-4, with 7 bases lining up with TRBD1. The CDR3 has 16 residues. From germline, CDR1 is MDHEN and CDR2 SYDVKM. V was pared by 5 bases and J by 0 bases, with 6 bases of the junction left unmatched. The DNA of the CDR3 is TGTGCCAGCAGTCAGTACAGGGGCGCAACTAATGAAAAACTGTTTTTT. This encodes CASSQYRGATNEKLFF.

In this sample, this clonotype turned up a few times. Given a much more abundant clone one base away, this may be a read error. The V gene is TRBV12-3 or TRBV12-4, the J gene TRBJ1-3; D uncertain. The V end lost 3 bases, the J end lost 3 bases, and 9 bases lay between the germline ends. CDR3 size: 14 residues. The CDR3 region is CASSLVPFGNTIYF. The CDR3 region has the DNA TGTGCCAGCAGTTTGGTCCCCTTTGGAAACACCATATATTTT.

The rearrangement uses TRBV5-3 and TRBJ2-7; D is undetermined. TRBV5-3 is classed as an ORF, of uncertain function. V shed 10 bases and J shed 1 base, with 15 bases lying between them. The CDR3 runs to 13 residues. CDR3 DNA: TGTGCCGGCAGCCTGGTGGGTTCCTACGAGCAGTACTTC. Translation: CAGSLVGSYEQYF.

In its sample, this clonotype was seen many times. One end of the junction varies from germline; a read error may be responsible. The rearrangement links TRBV4-3 to TRBJ2-3; possible D gene TRBD2, 6 bases. This CDR3 spans 17 amino acids. CDR1 is LGHNA, CDR2 YSLEER, per germline. CDR3 protein: CASSQVGGYGATGTQYF. The CDR3 coding sequence is TGCGCCAGCAGCCAAGTTGGAGGGTATGGTGCCACAGGTACGCAGTATTTT.

This clonotype was seen at least ten times. The rearrangement uses TRBV20-1 and TRBJ1-4; D gene ambiguous. CDR3 length: 10 residues. The V and J ends lost 5 bases and 8 bases respectively, with 6 bases between them. In germline, CDR1 is DFQATT, CDR2 SNEGSKA (reference sequence). The DNA for the CDR3 is TGCAGTGCTTTGGAGGAAAAACTGTTTTTT. The encoded protein is CSALEEKLFF.

Notes on this clonotype: Since a much larger clone is just one base distant, this may be a read error. The chain combines TRBV27 with TRBJ2-7; the D gene is possibly TRBD1 (5 bases). Germline V gives CDR1 MNHEY, CDR2 SMNVEV (reference sequence). CDR3 length: 14 amino acids. This CDR3 is CASSENWGYYVQYF. DNA for the CDR3: TGTGCCAGCAGCGAAAATTGGGGCTACTACGTGCAGTACTTC.

At least ten counts were recorded for this clonotype. The chain has TRBV3-1 and TRBJ1-1; 8 positions agree with TRBD1. V was clipped by 3 bases and J by 6 bases; unmatched bases: 9. This CDR3 is built from 15 residues. CDR1 and CDR2 (germline): LGHDT, YNNKEL (reference sequence). The CDR3 bases are TGTGCCAGCAGCCAGCCGAACAGGGGGTTGGCTGAAGCTTTCTTT. This encodes CASSQPNRGLAEAFF.

This clonotype has ten or more counts. The chain joins TRBV12-3 or TRBV12-4 to TRBJ2-5; tentatively, D is TRBD1 or TRBD2 (7 bases each). The CDR3 sequence is 15 residues long. V was shortened by 4 bases and J by 2 bases, with 14 bases between the two germline ends. The CDR3 nucleotides read TGTGCCAGCAGTTGGCCCCAGGGGGGGCAAGAGACCCAGTACTTC. Encoded protein: CASSWPQGGQETQYF.

This clonotype has ten or more counts. The V and J genes are TRBV27 and TRBJ1-5; no definite D call. The V and J ends lost 1 base and 0 bases respectively, with 7 bases between them. This CDR3 has 15 residues. Germline values: CDR1 MNHEY, CDR2 SMNVEV (reference sequence). The CDR3 coding sequence is TGTGCCAGCAGTTTATGGGGAGATAGCAATCAGCCCCAGCATTTT. Translated, it gives CASSLWGDSNQPQHF.

This clonotype has at least ten counts. The chain uses TRBV20-1 and TRBJ2-7; D is ambiguous. The germline V gene has CDR1 DFQATT and CDR2 SNEGSKA (reference sequence). Trimming pared 2 bases from V and 2 bases from J, leaving 13 bases between. CDR3 size: 14 residues. In DNA, the CDR3 is TGCAGTGCTAGATCAATCGCAGGTACCTACGAGCAGTACTTC. Its protein is CSARSIAGTYEQYF.

Ten or more counts support this clonotype. The chain links TRBV7-6 to TRBJ2-7, with D uncertain. CDR1 is SGHVS, CDR2 FNYEAQ, per germline. The length of the CDR3 is 15 residues. Trimming pared 5 bases from V and 0 bases from J, leaving 14 bases between. CDR3 coding DNA: TGTGCCAGCAGCCGCTCGGGCCTGAGCTCCTACGAGCAGTACTTC. Translating it yields CASSRSGLSSYEQYF.

Remarks on this clonotype: A much larger clone sits a single nucleotide away, making a read error possible. The chain employs TRBV4-3 and TRBJ2-7; perhaps TRBD2 as D (6 bases). The V and J ends lost 3 bases and 4 bases respectively, with 22 bases between them. The CDR3 runs to 17 residues. CDR1 is LGHNA, CDR2 YSLEER, per germline. This chain's CDR3 is CASSHTSLTGEIYEQYF. DNA of the CDR3: TGCGCCAGCAGCCATACTTCACTAACGGGAGAAATTTACGAGCAGTACTTC.

The table lists this clonotype with many counts. V and J are TRBV6-5 and TRBJ2-7, with 11 bases aligning to TRBD1. CDR3 size: 14 residues. Germline V gene lookup returns CDR1 MNHEY and CDR2 SVGAGI. V trimming: 3 bases; J trimming: 5 bases; junction bases outside the gene matches: 3. CDR3 coding DNA: TGTGCCAGCAGTTATGGACAGGGGGCCAACGAGCAGTACTTC. Translated: CASSYGQGANEQYF.

V is TRBV28 and J is TRBJ2-7, with TRBD2 as a possible D gene (5 bases). The CDR3 has 13 amino acids. Deletions cut 6 bases from V and 6 bases from J, with 15 bases between. Germline CDR1 reads MDHEN; CDR2 reads SYDVKM. The CDR3 bases are TGTGCCAGCAGGACTACCGACAAGGTCGAGCAGTACTTC. Its protein is CASRTTDKVEQYF.

This clonotype came up many times. The chain carries TRBV30 and TRBJ2-5, with D perhaps TRBD1 (6 bases). The CDR3 has 14 residues. The germline V gene encodes CDR1 GTSNPN and CDR2 SVGIG (reference sequence). V lost 4 bases to trimming and J lost 5 bases, with 17 bases between them. The CDR3, as DNA: TGTGCCTGGAATCCGACAGGCCGGTCGGAGACCCAGTACTTC. Protein product: CAWNPTGRSETQYF.

With regard to this clonotype: A much more abundant neighbour one base away suggests this may be a read error. The CDR3 does not close with the conserved phenylalanine or tryptophan, likely indicating a read error. The V and J genes are TRBV4-3 and TRBJ2-3; TRBD2 matches at 8 bases. V was pared by 0 bases and J by 0 bases, with 5 bases of the junction left unmatched. The CDR3 is made up of 17 amino acids. Germline lookup yields CDR1 LGHNA and CDR2 YSLEER. CDR3 sequence: CASSQDGAGGSTDTQYL. Here the CDR3 DNA reads TGCGCCAGCAGCCAAGATGGGGCGGGGGGAAGCACAGATACGCAGTATCTT.

Many counts were recorded for this clonotype. This chain links TRBV4-3 with TRBJ2-7, with a weak D call TRBD1 (6 bases). With 1 base removed from V and 0 bases from J, the gap between germline ends came to 7 bases. CDR1 and CDR2 (germline): LGHNA, YSLEER. This CDR3 region has 14 residues. In DNA, the CDR3 is TGCGCCAGCAGCCAAGGGACAGACTCCTACGAGCAGTACTTC. Translating it yields CASSQGTDSYEQYF.

The table lists this clonotype with a count of one. A much larger clone is a single base away; this may be a read error. This rearrangement joins TRBV4-2 to TRBJ2-7; D remains ambiguous. The end of the DNA aligns better with TRBJ2-1, so the J call may be wrong. Germline V gives CDR1 LGHNA, CDR2 YNFKEQ. CDR3 size: 18 residues. This CDR3 reads CASTQDPLLTRAQVEQFF. The DNA for the CDR3 is TGTGCCAGCACCCAAGATCCCTTACTAACCCGAGCTCAGGTTGAGCAGTTCTTC.

This clonotype was picked up one time. Here the CDR3 reads CASSQDWTGGTDTQYF. In DNA form, the CDR3 reads TGCGCCAGCAGCCAAGATTGGACAGGGGGCACAGATACGCAGTATTTT. This chain uses TRBV4-3 with TRBJ2-3; 9 bases map to TRBD1. CDR3 length: 16 residues. Germline lookup yields CDR1 LGHNA and CDR2 YSLEER. V lost 0 bases and J lost 1; bases outside the gene matches: 2.

Remarks on this clonotype: The conserved phenylalanine or tryptophan is not found at the CDR3 terminus, so this likely reflects a read error. This chain joins TRBV6-6 and TRBJ2-5; 7 nucleotides line up with TRBD1. The germline gives CDR1 MNHNY, CDR2 SVGAGI (reference sequence). Trimming at V came to 5 bases and at J to 5 bases, leaving 14 bases not matched to a gene. The CDR3 loop spans 16 amino acids. CDR3 region: CASSSWSTGNAETQYL. The CDR3 DNA sequence: TGTGCCAGCAGTAGCTGGTCGACAGGGAATGCGGAGACCCAGTACCTC.